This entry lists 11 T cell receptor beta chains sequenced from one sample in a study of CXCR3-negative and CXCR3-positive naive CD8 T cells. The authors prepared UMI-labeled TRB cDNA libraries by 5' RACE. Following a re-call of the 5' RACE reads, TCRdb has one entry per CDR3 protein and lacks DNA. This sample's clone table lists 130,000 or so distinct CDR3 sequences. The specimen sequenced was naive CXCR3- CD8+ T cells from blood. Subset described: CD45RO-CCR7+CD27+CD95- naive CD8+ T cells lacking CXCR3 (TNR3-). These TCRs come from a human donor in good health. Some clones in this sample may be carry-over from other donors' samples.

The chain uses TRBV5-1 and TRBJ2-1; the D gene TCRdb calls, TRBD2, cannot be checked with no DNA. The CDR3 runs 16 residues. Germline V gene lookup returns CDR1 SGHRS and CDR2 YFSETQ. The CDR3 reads CASSHTSGPIYNEQFF.

CDR3 region: CASLRGDPRYGEQFF. The chain couples TRBV10-2 to TRBJ2-1; TCRdb indicates TRBD1, and absent DNA this call remains unverified. The CDR3 is made up of 15 amino acids. Germline V lookup: CDR1 WSHSY, CDR2 SAAADI.

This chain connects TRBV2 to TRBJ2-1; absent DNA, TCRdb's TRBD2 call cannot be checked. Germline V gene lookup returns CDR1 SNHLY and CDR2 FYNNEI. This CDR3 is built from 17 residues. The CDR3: CASSGGTSLSLGDEQFF.

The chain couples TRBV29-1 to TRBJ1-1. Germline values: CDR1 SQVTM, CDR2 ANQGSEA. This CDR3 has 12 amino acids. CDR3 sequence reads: CSVEWDSTEAFF. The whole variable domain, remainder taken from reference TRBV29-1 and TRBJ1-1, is SAVISQKPSRDICQRGTSLTIQCQVDSQVTMMFWYRQQPGQSLTLIATANQGSEATYESGFVIDKFPISRPNLTFSTLTVSNMSPEDSSIYLCSVEWDSTEAFFGQGTRLTVV.

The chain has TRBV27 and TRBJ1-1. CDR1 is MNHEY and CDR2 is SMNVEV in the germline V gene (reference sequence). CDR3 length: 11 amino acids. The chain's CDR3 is CATQQNTEAFF.

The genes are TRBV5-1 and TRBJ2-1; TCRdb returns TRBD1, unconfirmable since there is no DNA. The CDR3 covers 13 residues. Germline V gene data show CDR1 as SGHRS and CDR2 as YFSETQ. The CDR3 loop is CASGGAPNNEQFF. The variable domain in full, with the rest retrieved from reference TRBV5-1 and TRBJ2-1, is KAGVTQTPRYLIKTRGQQVTLSCSPISGHRSVSWYQQTPGQGLQFLFEYFSETQRNKGNFPGRFSGRQFSNSRSEMNVSTLELGDSALYLCASGGAPNNEQFFGPGTRLTVL.

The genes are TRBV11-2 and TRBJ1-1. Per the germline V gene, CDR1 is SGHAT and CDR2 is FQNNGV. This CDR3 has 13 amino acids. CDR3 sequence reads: CASSLGSYTEAFF.

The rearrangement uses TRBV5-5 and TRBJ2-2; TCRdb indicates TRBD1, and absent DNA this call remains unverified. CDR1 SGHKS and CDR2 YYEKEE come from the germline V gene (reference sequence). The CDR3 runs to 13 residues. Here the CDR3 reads CASSPRGSGELFF.

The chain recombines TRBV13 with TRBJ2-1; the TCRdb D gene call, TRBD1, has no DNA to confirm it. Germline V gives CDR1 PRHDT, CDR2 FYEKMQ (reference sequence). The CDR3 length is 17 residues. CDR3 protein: CASSPTGDRGSYNEQFF.

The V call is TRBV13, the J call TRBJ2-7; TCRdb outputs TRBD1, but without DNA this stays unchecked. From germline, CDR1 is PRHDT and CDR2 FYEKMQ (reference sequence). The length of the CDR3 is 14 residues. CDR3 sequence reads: CASSSTGFSHEQYF.

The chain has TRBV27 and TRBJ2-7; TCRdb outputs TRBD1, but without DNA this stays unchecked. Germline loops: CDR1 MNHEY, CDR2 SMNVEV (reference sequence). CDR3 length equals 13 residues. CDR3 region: CASVGTSKDEQYF.